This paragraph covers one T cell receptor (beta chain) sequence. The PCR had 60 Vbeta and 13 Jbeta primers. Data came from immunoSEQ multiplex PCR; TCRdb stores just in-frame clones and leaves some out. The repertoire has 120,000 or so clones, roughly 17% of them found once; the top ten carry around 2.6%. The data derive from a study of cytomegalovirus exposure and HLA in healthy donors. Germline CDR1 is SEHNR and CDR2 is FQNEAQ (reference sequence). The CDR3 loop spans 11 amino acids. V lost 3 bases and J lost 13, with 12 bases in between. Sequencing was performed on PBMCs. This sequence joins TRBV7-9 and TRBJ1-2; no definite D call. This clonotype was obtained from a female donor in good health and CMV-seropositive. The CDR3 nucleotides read TGTGCCAGCAGCTTTTATTTCACTTTCACCTTC. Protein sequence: CASSFYFTFTF.